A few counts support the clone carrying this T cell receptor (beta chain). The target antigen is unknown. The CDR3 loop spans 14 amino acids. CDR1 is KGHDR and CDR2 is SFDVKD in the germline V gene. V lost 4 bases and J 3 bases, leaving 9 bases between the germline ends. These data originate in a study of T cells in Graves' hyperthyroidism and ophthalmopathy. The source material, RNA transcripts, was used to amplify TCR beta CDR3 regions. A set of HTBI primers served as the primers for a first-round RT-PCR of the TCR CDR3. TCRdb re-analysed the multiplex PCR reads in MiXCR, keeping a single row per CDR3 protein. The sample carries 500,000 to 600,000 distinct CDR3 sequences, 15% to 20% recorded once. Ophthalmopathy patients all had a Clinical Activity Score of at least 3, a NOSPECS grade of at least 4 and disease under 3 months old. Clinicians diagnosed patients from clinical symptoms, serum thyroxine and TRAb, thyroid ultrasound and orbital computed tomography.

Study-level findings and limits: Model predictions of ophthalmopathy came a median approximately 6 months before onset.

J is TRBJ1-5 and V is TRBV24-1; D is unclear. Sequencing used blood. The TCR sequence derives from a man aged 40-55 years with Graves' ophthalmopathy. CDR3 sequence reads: CATSEVGNNQPQHF. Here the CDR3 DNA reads TGTGCCACCAGTGAAGTAGGGAACAATCAGCCCCAGCATTTT.